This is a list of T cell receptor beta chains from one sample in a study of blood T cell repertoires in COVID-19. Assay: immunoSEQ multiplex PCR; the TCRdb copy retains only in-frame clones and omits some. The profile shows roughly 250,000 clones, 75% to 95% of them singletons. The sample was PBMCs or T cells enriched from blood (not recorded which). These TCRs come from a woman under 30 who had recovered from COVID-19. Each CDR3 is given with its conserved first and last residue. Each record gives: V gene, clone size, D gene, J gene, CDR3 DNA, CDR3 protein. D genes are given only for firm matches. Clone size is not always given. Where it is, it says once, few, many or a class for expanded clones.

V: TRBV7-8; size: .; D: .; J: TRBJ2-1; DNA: TGTGCCAGCAGCCCCCGGGATTGGGCTAGCGATTTCGATGAGCAGTTCTTC; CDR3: CASSPRDWASDFDEQFF
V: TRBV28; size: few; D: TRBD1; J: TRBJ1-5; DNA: TGTGCCAGCAGAACGGGGGACAGGGGGCCACCCCAGCATTTT; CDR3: CASRTGDRGPPQHF
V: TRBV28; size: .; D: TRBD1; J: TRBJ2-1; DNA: TGTGCCAGCAGCGCGAGCGGACAGGGTCGATGGCAGTTCTTC; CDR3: CASSASGQGRWQFF
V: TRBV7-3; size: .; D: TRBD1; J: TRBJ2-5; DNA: TGTGCCAGCAGCTTATCGGGACAGGGACGTGAGACCCAGTACTTC; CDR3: CASSLSGQGRETQYF
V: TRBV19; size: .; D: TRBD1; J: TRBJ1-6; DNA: TGTGCCAGTAGTTGGCCAGGGGGAAATTCACCCCTCCACTTT; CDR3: CASSWPGGNSPLHF
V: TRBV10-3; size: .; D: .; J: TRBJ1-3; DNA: TGTGCCATCCGTGACAACTCTGGAAACACCATATATTTT; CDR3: CAIRDNSGNTIYF
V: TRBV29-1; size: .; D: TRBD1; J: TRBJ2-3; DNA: TGCAGCGTTGGATCATTCTGGGGACAGACAGATACGCAGTATTTT; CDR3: CSVGSFWGQTDTQYF
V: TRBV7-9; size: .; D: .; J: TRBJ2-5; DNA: TGTGCCAGCAGCTTAGGGCCCTCAGGGAATCAAGAGACCCAGTACTTC; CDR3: CASSLGPSGNQETQYF
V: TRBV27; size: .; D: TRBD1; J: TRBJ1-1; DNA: TGTGCCAGCAGTAGTCGACAGGGGTCCACCACTGAAGCTTTCTTT; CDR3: CASSSRQGSTTEAFF
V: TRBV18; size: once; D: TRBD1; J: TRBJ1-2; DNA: TGTGCCAGCTCATCCCGACAGGGGGTTGACTATGGCTACACCTTC; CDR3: CASSSRQGVDYGYTF
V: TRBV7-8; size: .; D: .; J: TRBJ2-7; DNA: TGTGCCAGCAGCTTAGCCCAGTTATCCTACGAGCAGTACTTC; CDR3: CASSLAQLSYEQYF
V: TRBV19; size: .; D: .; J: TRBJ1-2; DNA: TGTGCCAGTAGTATCTCGGGATCCGGCTACACCTTC; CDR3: CASSISGSGYTF
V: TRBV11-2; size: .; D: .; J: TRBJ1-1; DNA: TGTGCCAGCAGCCCTCTTAAGAACACTGAAGCTTTCTTT; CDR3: CASSPLKNTEAFF
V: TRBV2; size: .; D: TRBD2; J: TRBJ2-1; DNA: TGTGCCAGCAGTGAAAATCCTAGCGGGGGGGAGGATGAGCAGTTCTTC; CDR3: CASSENPSGGEDEQFF
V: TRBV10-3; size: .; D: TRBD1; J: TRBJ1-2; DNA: TGTGCCATCGGGACAGGGCAGCTCTATGGCTACACCTTC; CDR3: CAIGTGQLYGYTF
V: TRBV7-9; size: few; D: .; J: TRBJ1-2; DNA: TGTGCCAGCAGCTTAGAGTTAGTTGGAGATGGCTACACCTTC; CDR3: CASSLELVGDGYTF
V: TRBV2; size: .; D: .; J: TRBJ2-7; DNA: TGTGCCAGCAGTGCCCGGGACTTATTCTACGAGCAGTACTTC; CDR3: CASSARDLFYEQYF